The 28 T cell receptor beta chains reported below all come from one sample, sequenced in a study of blood T cells in healthy people across ages (dated by TCRdb to the mid-2010s). Libraries were made using 5' RACE. The sequencing machine was an Illumina HiSeq 2500. A second PCR of roughly 7 to 11 cycles was run with a J-beta primer mix and a sample-barcoded 5' primer. TCRdb passed the public sequencing reads through fastp at Q25 and MiXCR, retaining productive beta sequences. One record per CDR3 amino acid sequence lists the most common genes and DNA. Recorded for this sample are fewer than 750,000 distinct CDR3 sequences; 47% of them occurred a single time. The top ten hold about 22% of the sample. The sequenced sample was blood. The receptors derive from a man older than 75 in good health.

This clonotype occurred once. V is TRBV20-1 and J is TRBJ2-3; 10 bases agree with TRBD2. Germline values: CDR1 DFQATT, CDR2 SNEGSKA (reference sequence). V was pared by 1 base and J by 3 bases, with 7 bases of the junction left unmatched. The CDR3 sequence is 16 residues long. The CDR3 reads CSARGRQGLATDTQYF. CDR3 DNA: TGCAGTGCTAGAGGCCGCCAGGGACTAGCGACAGATACGCAGTATTTT.

This chain connects TRBV20-1 to TRBJ1-2; no reliable D call. CDR3 length: 13 amino acids. CDR1 is DFQATT and CDR2 is SNEGSKA in the germline V gene (reference sequence). V was pared by 1 base and J by 6 bases, with 12 bases between. CDR3 sequence reads: CSARGSSGHGYTF. CDR3 bases: TGCAGTGCTAGAGGAAGCTCCGGGCATGGCTACACCTTC.

The chain couples TRBV7-2 to TRBJ2-5; D call uncertain. Germline CDR1 and CDR2: SGHTA and FQGNSA. CDR3 length equals 15 residues. Between the trimmed V and J ends, which lost 0 bases and 0 bases, there was a span of 8 bases. The CDR3 reads CASSLATVYQETQYF. The CDR3 nucleotides read TGTGCCAGCAGCTTAGCGACCGTGTACCAAGAGACCCAGTACTTC.

This clonotype is a singleton in its sample. A much larger clonotype is one base distant, so this may be a read error. The chain joins TRBV6-6 to TRBJ1-5; maybe TRBD1 (5 bases). CDR1 is MNHNY, CDR2 SVGAGI, per germline (reference sequence). The ends were cut back, 8 bases at V and 2 bases at J, with 16 bases in the middle. The CDR3 sequence is 15 residues long. As DNA, the CDR3 is TGTGCCAGCGGACTATACCGGGGACGCAATCAGCCCCAGCATTTT. This sequence encodes CASGLYRGRNQPQHF.

This clonotype appeared a few times. The V call is TRBV7-9, the J call TRBJ2-5; the D is unclear. The end of the DNA fits TRBJ2-7 better, so the J call may be wrong. CDR3 size: 12 residues. Germline CDR1 SEHNR, CDR2 FQNEAQ (reference sequence). CDR3 in DNA: TGTGCCAGCAGCTTAGCTCACCGCGAGCAGTACTTC. Translating gives CASSLAHREQYF.

This clonotype was observed at least ten times. V usage is TRBV6-5 and J usage is TRBJ2-1; 10 nucleotides line up with TRBD2. Germline assignment: CDR1 MNHEY and CDR2 SVGAGI. CDR3 length: 14 amino acids. V shed 6 bases, J shed 7 bases, and the junction held 6 bases outside the gene matches. The CDR3 here is CASRGLAWRNEQFF. Here the CDR3 DNA reads TGTGCCAGCAGGGGACTAGCGTGGAGGAATGAGCAGTTCTTC.

This clonotype was seen only a few times. J is TRBJ1-4 and V is TRBV20-1; 11 bases line up with TRBD1. The CDR3 has 16 residues. The junction had 7 bases not matched to a gene; V was cut back by 3 bases and J by 4 bases. Germline V gives CDR1 DFQATT, CDR2 SNEGSKA (reference sequence). The DNA for the CDR3 is TGCAGTGCTAGGGCCGGGACAGGGGGAGGTAATGAAAAACTGTTTTTT. Translating it yields CSARAGTGGGNEKLFF.

V gene TRBV10-2 combines with J gene TRBJ1-1; possibly TRBD1 for D (5 bases). This CDR3 region has 13 residues. Trimming left V 7 bases short and J 4 bases short, with 13 bases between. The germline CDR1 and CDR2 sequences are WSHSY and SAAADI. The CDR3: CASKRRGGTEAFF. As DNA, the CDR3 is TGCGCCAGCAAGAGGCGGGGCGGCACTGAAGCTTTCTTT.

This clonotype has just a few counts. The V and J genes are TRBV7-9 and TRBJ2-2; unclear D gene. V lost 5 bases to trimming and J lost 2 bases, with 12 bases between them. The germline gives CDR1 SEHNR, CDR2 FQNEAQ (reference sequence). The CDR3 covers 15 residues. CDR3 residues: CASSRGSPNTGELFF. DNA of the CDR3: TGTGCCAGCAGCAGAGGCTCCCCAAACACCGGGGAGCTGTTTTTT.

Concerning this clonotype: A junction end diverges from the germline sequence, so it may reflect a read error. The V gene is TRBV29-1, the J gene TRBJ2-3; the D is unclear. The CDR3 is 12 amino acids. Germline assignment: CDR1 SQVTM and CDR2 ANQGSEA. DNA of the CDR3: TGCAGCGCTGAAGGCCGGATGGATACGCAGTATTTT. It is translated as CSAEGRMDTQYF.

V gene TRBV27 combines with J gene TRBJ2-1; the D is unclear. Germline CDR1 reads MNHEY; CDR2 reads SMNVEV (reference sequence). The CDR3 consists of 16 residues. The germline V and J ends were trimmed by 6 bases and 5 bases, with 20 bases remaining between them. The CDR3 region is CASSWSGVGSNNEQFF. In nucleotides, the CDR3 is TGTGCCAGCAGCTGGTCTGGGGTTGGGTCCAACAATGAGCAGTTCTTC.

The genes are TRBV29-1 and TRBJ2-1, with 8 positions matching TRBD2. V dropped 6 bases and J dropped 5; count of bases not matched to a gene: 9. Looked up from germline, CDR1 is SQVTM and CDR2 is ANQGSEA. The CDR3 sequence is 14 residues long. CDR3 nucleotides: TGCAGCGTCGCACCCGGGGGGGGCCACAATGAGCAGTTCTTC. This sequence encodes CSVAPGGGHNEQFF.

V gene TRBV20-1 combines with J gene TRBJ2-5, with D possibly matching TRBD1 (6 bases). This CDR3 has 13 amino acids. Trimming removed 6 bases from V and 11 bases from J, with 22 bases in between. Per germline, CDR1 DFQATT and CDR2 SNEGSKA (reference sequence). For the CDR3, the DNA is TGCAGTGCGCGGGCAGGGGTGTTTCATGAGCAGTACTTC. Its protein product is CSARAGVFHEQYF.

V usage is TRBV7-6 and J usage is TRBJ2-5; D is unclear. CDR1 is SGHVS and CDR2 is FNYEAQ in the germline V gene. V lost 2 bases, J lost 1 base, and 11 bases lay in between. The CDR3 contains 15 residues. The CDR3 DNA is TGTGCCAGCAGCTTATTTCCCAGCTCCCAAGAGACCCAGTACTTC. This encodes CASSLFPSSQETQYF.

The rearrangement links TRBV5-1 to TRBJ1-2, with 8 positions matching TRBD1. Germline CDR1 reads SGHRS; CDR2 reads YFSETQ. CDR3 length: 17 residues. V shed 1 base, J shed 4 bases, and the junction held 12 bases outside the gene matches. This CDR3 reads CASSLFGTRGRTYGYTF. The DNA for the CDR3 is TGCGCCAGCAGCTTGTTCGGTACCAGGGGGCGCACCTATGGCTACACCTTC.

This clonotype was counted many times. V and J are TRBV6-5 and TRBJ2-3; D is unresolved. CDR1 and CDR2 (germline): MNHEY, SVGAGI. V shed 3 bases and J shed 13 bases, with 11 bases lying between them. The CDR3 sequence is 11 residues long. CDR3: CASSYSGVKYF. Here the CDR3 DNA reads TGTGCCAGCAGTTATTCAGGAGTAAAGTATTTT.

V is TRBV20-1 and J is TRBJ2-5, with D tentatively TRBD2 (6 bases). CDR3 length: 13 amino acids. Trimming cost V 6 bases and J 0 bases, with 11 bases left between them. The V gene's germline CDR1 is DFQATT and CDR2 SNEGSKA (reference sequence). The CDR3, as DNA: TGCAGTGCCGCTGGGGGGTACCAAGAGACCCAGTACTTC. This translates into CSAAGGYQETQYF.

Only a few counts were recorded for this clonotype. The chain employs TRBV21-1 and TRBJ1-1; the D call TRBD1 from the table was never checked on the DNA. TRBV21-1 is marked as a pseudogene. The CDR3 contains 19 residues. CDR3 DNA sequence: TGTGCCAGCAGCAAAGCGAGGAGCCAGGGGGCGGCCATGAACACTGAAGCTTTCTTT. This gives the protein CASSKARSQGAAMNTEAFF.

The chain has TRBV7-9 and TRBJ2-2; either TRBD1 or TRBD2 may fit D (6 bases each). This CDR3 region has 14 residues. Germline V gene lookup returns CDR1 SEHNR and CDR2 FQNEAQ (reference sequence). V was pared by 3 bases and J by 6 bases, with 11 bases between. CDR3 loop: CASSLGGRPGELFF. CDR3 sequence (DNA): TGTGCCAGCAGCTTGGGGGGCCGACCCGGGGAGCTGTTTTTT.

The rearrangement uses TRBV6-2 or TRBV6-3 and TRBJ2-4; a possible D gene is TRBD1 (6 bases). Gene TRBJ2-7 matches the end of the DNA better, so the J call may be wrong. The CDR3 contains 14 residues. Per the germline V gene, CDR1 is MNHEY and CDR2 is SVGEGT. CDR3 protein: CASRPPQGTYEQYF. CDR3 DNA: TGTGCCAGCAGACCACCACAGGGTACCTACGAGCAGTACTTC.

The chain uses TRBV10-3 and TRBJ2-5; TRBD2 matches 9 bases. Germline V CDR1 and CDR2: ENHRY, SYGVKD. The CDR3 consists of 16 residues. J was trimmed by 4 bases and V by 5 bases; bases with no gene match: 11. CDR3 in amino acids: CAISSSRAGGPETQYF. CDR3 DNA: TGTGCCATCAGTTCCTCTCGGGCGGGAGGGCCAGAGACCCAGTACTTC.

The V call is TRBV30, the J call TRBJ2-4, with 7 bases that match TRBD2. This CDR3 is 18 amino acids long. The ends lost 0 bases at V and 3 bases at J; junction bases unmatched: 14. CDR1 is GTSNPN, CDR2 SVGIG, per germline (reference sequence). The CDR3: CAWSVLRLAGGGKNIQYF. CDR3 bases: TGTGCCTGGAGTGTACTGCGACTAGCTGGGGGTGGCAAAAACATTCAGTACTTC.

The chain joins TRBV9 to TRBJ2-1; D may be TRBD2 (5 bases). The CDR3 extends over 16 amino acids. CDR1 and CDR2 from the germline V gene are SGDLS and YYNGEE. With 1 base removed from V and 6 bases from J, the gap between germline ends came to 17 bases. The CDR3 region has the DNA TGTGCCAGCAGCGTACGGGAAGGAGAGCCAAGCAATGAGCAGTTCTTC. This codes for CASSVREGEPSNEQFF.

This sequence joins TRBV15 and TRBJ2-3; 13 nucleotides match TRBD2. The CDR3 runs 17 residues. The germline V gene has CDR1 LNHNV and CDR2 YYDKDF (reference sequence). J was trimmed by 3 bases and V by 1 base; bases with no gene match: 4. In DNA form, the CDR3 reads TGTGCCACCAGCAGAGCACTAGCGGGGGGGACGACAGATACGCAGTATTTT. Encoded protein: CATSRALAGGTTDTQYF.

This clonotype was recorded a few times. This chain links TRBV28 with TRBJ2-4; D not certain. The CDR3 runs to 18 residues. V lost 2 bases to trimming and J lost 1 base, with 18 bases between them. The germline CDR1 and CDR2 sequences are MDHEN and SYDVKM. CDR3 DNA: TGTGCCAGCAGTTTAATCTCGGGCAGGACGGTGGCCAAAAACATTCAGTACTTC. It specifies CASSLISGRTVAKNIQYF.

The genes are TRBV10-3 and TRBJ2-7; 11 bases match TRBD2. Germline CDR1 is ENHRY and CDR2 is SYGVKD. This CDR3 has 16 amino acids. The trim removed 5 bases at V and 3 bases at J, leaving 9 bases unmatched. For the CDR3, the DNA is TGTGCCATCAGTAAGGAAGCCGGGACTAGCGGCTACGAGCAGTACTTC. Its translation is CAISKEAGTSGYEQYF.

This rearrangement joins TRBV28 to TRBJ2-7; 9 bases line up with TRBD1. With V trimmed by 8 bases and J by 6 bases, 8 bases remained unmatched. The CDR3 covers 13 residues. CDR1 is MDHEN and CDR2 is SYDVKM in the germline V gene. The CDR3 protein is CASQGTGKVEQYF. DNA of the CDR3: TGTGCCAGCCAAGGGACAGGGAAGGTCGAGCAGTACTTC.

In DNA, the CDR3 is TGCGCCAGCAGCCAACCCTTCCCTAACACGTACTTC. This codes for CASSQPFPNTYF. The rearrangement joins TRBV4-3 to TRBJ2-5; D remains unclear. This CDR3 is built from 12 residues. V was cut by 2 bases and J by 13 bases, with 14 bases left in between. Germline V lookup: CDR1 LGHNA, CDR2 YSLEER.